The T cell receptor beta chain described here comes from a study of blood T cells in healthy people across ages. As to this clonotype: Antigen unknown.

The CDR3 totals 19 residues. J lost 1 base, V lost 0 bases, and 8 bases had no gene match. Germline V gives CDR1 DFQATT, CDR2 SNEGSKA (reference sequence). Study conclusions and caveats: Strong correlation was found linking TCR beta diversity to naive T cell percentage.

At least 5.5 micrograms of total RNA were extracted per sample. Together with a sample-barcoded 5' primer, a J-beta primer mix was included in a second PCR lasting about 6 to 12 cycles. MiXCR, run by TCRdb on the 5' RACE reads, gives a single entry per CDR3 protein. Seen here are around 1,500,000 distinct CDR3 sequences, about 43% observed once, and the top ten hold approximately 7.9%. The sample consisted of blood. The receptor's source is a woman younger than 35 in good health. The chain recombines TRBV20-1 with TRBJ2-1; 14 positions agree with TRBD2. The CDR3, as DNA: TGCAGTGCTAGAGAGCGGGGACTAGCGGGAGTAAGGTCCTACAATGAGCAGTTCTTC. Protein: CSARERGLAGVRSYNEQFF.